The entry that follows covers one T cell receptor (beta chain) sequence. Its specificity is not known. Sequencing was performed with immunoSEQ multiplex PCR; in TCRdb, only in-frame clones are kept and a portion is missing. The sample records about 75,000 clones, approximately 88% being singletons. The data were obtained in a study of T cell responses to AZD1222 COVID-19 vaccine. Whole-study findings and limits: Donors were largely white British and mainly female; clonal diversity was possibly underestimated.

Trimming cost V 4 bases and J 6 bases; bases outside gene matches: 14. Germline CDR1 LGHDT, CDR2 YNNKEL (reference sequence). CDR3 length: 17 amino acids. The sequencing used peripheral blood, collected 28 days after the second dose of the MenACWY control vaccine. This chain uses TRBV3-1 (or the pseudogene TRBV3-2) with TRBJ1-4, with 7 nucleotides matching TRBD1. The TCR comes from an adult who received the MenACWY meningococcal vaccine as a control. DNA for the CDR3: TGTGCCAGCAGCCCCTTCGGCGAGGGGGCAAGAGATGAAAAACTGTTTTTT. Amino acids: CASSPFGEGARDEKLFF.